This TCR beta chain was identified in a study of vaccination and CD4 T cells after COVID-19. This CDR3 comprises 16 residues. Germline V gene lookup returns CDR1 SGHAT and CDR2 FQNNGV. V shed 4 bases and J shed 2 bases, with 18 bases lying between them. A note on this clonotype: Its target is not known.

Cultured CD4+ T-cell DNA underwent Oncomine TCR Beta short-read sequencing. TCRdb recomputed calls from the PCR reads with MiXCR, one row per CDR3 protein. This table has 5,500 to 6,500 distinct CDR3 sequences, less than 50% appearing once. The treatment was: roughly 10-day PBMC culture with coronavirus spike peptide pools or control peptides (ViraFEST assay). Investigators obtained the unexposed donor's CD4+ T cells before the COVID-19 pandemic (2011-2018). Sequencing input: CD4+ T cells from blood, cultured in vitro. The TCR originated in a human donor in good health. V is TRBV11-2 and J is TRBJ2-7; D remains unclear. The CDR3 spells CASSSFQQAPTYEQYF. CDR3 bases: TGTGCCAGCAGCTCTTTCCAGCAGGCCCCTACCTACGAGCAGTACTTC.